Reported below is one TCR beta chain. Semi-nested PCR with Nested Universal Primer A followed constant-region reverse priming of full-length variable regions. TCRdb reprocessed the 5' RACE reads via MiXCR and lists one record per CDR3 protein. The sample contains some 6,000 distinct CDR3 sequences, roughly three fifths of which appear only once. The memory fraction was CD4+CD45RO+CD25- cells. This TCR derives from a female donor with breast cancer. Material for sequencing was tumor-infiltrating memory CD4+ T cells sorted from the breast tumor. Indicated subset: memory CD4+ T cells, CD4+CD45RO+CD25-.

CDR3 sequence (DNA): TGCAGTGCTAGAGTCTGGACAGGGGGCGAAGCTTTCTTT. This gives the protein CSARVWTGGEAFF. The J gene is TRBJ1-1, the V gene TRBV20-1, with 11 bases that match TRBD1. The length of the CDR3 is 13 residues. Germline V lookup: CDR1 DFQATT, CDR2 SNEGSKA (reference sequence). J lost 8 bases, V lost 1 base, and 3 bases had no gene match.